A single sample gave rise to the 32 T cell receptor beta chains below, sequenced in a study of blood T cell repertoires in COVID-19. This table comes from immunoSEQ multiplex PCR, and its TCRdb copy is limited to in-frame clones, with some not included. Found here are around 130,000 clones, around 77% of them singletons; the top ten hold approximately 8%. Sequencing input: peripheral blood. These receptors came from a human donor in a cohort sampled during active COVID-19.

The chain carries TRBV19 and TRBJ1-5, with TRBD1 as a possible D gene (6 bases). CDR1 is LNHDA, CDR2 SQIVND, per germline (reference sequence). This CDR3 comprises 14 residues. Trimming took 3 bases from V and 4 from J, leaving 10 bases between them. The CDR3, as DNA: TGTGCCAGTAGTATCAGGGGCTGGAATCAGCCCCAGCATTTT. Protein product: CASSIRGWNQPQHF. The variable domain in full, completed from reference TRBV19 and TRBJ1-5, reads DGGITQSPKYLFRKEGQNVTLSCEQNLNHDAMYWYRQDPGQGLRLIYYSQIVNDFQKGDIAEGYSVSREKKESFPLTVTSAQKNPTAFYLCASSIRGWNQPQHFGDGTRLSIL.

The chain is built from TRBV29-1 and TRBJ1-1; D unresolved. Germline V gene sequence: CDR1 SQVTM, CDR2 ANQGSEA. The CDR3 length is 13 residues. V shed 7 bases and J shed 0 bases, with 12 bases lying between them. In DNA form, the CDR3 reads TGCAGCGCTCGGCCCGGGATGAACACTGAAGCTTTCTTT. It specifies CSARPGMNTEAFF.

The V and J genes are TRBV4-1 and TRBJ1-2; 9 positions agree with TRBD1. V trimming: 4 bases; J trimming: 2 bases; junction bases outside the gene matches: 8. This CDR3 has 16 residues. Looked up from germline, CDR1 is MGHRA and CDR2 is YSYEKL. The CDR3 DNA follows: TGCGCCAGCAGCCCATTGCTACAGGGGGCAAACTATGGCTACACCTTC. Translated: CASSPLLQGANYGYTF.

V and J are TRBV11-2 and TRBJ1-2; a weak D match, TRBD1 (6 bases). Between the trimmed V and J ends, which lost 2 bases and 7 bases, there was a span of 17 bases. CDR1 is SGHAT and CDR2 is FQNNGV in the germline V gene. The CDR3 sequence is 15 residues long. CDR3 residues: CASSLLRDTLGGYTF. Written as DNA, the CDR3 is TGTGCCAGCAGCTTACTACGGGACACCCTCGGTGGCTACACCTTC. The full variable domain, with the rest looked up from reference TRBV11-2 and TRBJ1-2, is EAGVAQSPRYKIIEKRQSVAFWCNPISGHATLYWYQQILGQGPKLLIQFQNNGVVDDSQLPKDRFSAERLKGVDSTLKIQPAKLEDSAVYLCASSLLRDTLGGYTFGSGTRLTVV.

The chain joins TRBV19 to TRBJ2-7; no clear D gene. Germline assignment: CDR1 LNHDA and CDR2 SQIVND (reference sequence). V was pared by 1 base and J by 7 bases, with 8 bases between. The CDR3 is made up of 12 amino acids. For the CDR3, the DNA is TGTGCCAGTAGTATAGGGGTGGAGGAGCAGTACTTC. Encoded protein: CASSIGVEEQYF.

This clone came up a few times. CDR3 in DNA: TGCGCCAGCAGCTTAGAGATCCGGACTGAAGCTTTCTTT. It codes for CASSLEIRTEAFF. The chain combines TRBV5-1 with TRBJ1-1; D is uncertain. Germline V gene data show CDR1 as SGHRS and CDR2 as YFSETQ. The V gene lost 2 bases and the J gene lost 5 bases, with 10 bases spanning the gap. This CDR3 region has 13 residues.

This chain uses TRBV4-2 with TRBJ1-3, with D hard to call. Germline values: CDR1 LGHNA, CDR2 YNFKEQ. This CDR3 has 16 residues. V shed 0 bases and J shed 2 bases, with 11 bases lying between them. CDR3 residues: CASSQDGAETGNTIYF. CDR3 sequence (DNA): TGTGCCAGCAGCCAAGATGGTGCCGAGACTGGAAACACCATATATTTT.

The chain has TRBV6-5 and TRBJ2-7; TRBD1 might be the D (6 bases). In germline, CDR1 is MNHEY, CDR2 SVGAGI. V was cut by 6 bases and J by 4 bases, with 13 bases left in between. The CDR3 runs to 13 residues. The CDR3 DNA is TGTGCCAGCAGCCTACCGGGGACATACGAGCAGTACTTC. Its protein product is CASSLPGTYEQYF.

This clone was seen a few times. The chain links TRBV4-1 to TRBJ1-4, with no clear D. Germline CDR1 is MGHRA and CDR2 is YSYEKL. With 0 bases removed from V and 4 bases from J, the gap between germline ends came to 9 bases. The CDR3 consists of 15 residues. Here the CDR3 DNA reads TGCGCCAGCAGCCAAGATACGGGGATTAATGAAAAACTGTTTTTT. Encoded protein: CASSQDTGINEKLFF.

In regard to this clone: A read error may account for a junction end that differs from germline. J is TRBJ2-6 and V is TRBV5-6, with 16 nucleotides matching TRBD2. The CDR3 extends over 18 amino acids. Germline lookup yields CDR1 SGHDT and CDR2 YYEEEE. The CDR3 protein is CASSLTRGLAGGVNVLTF. CDR3 nucleotide sequence: TGTGCCAGCAGCTTGACCAGGGGACTAGCGGGAGGGGTCAACGTCCTGACTTTC.

The rearrangement uses TRBV29-1 and TRBJ1-2; D perhaps matches TRBD1 (6 bases). Trimming shortened V by 5 bases and J by 5 bases, and 12 bases separated the two germline ends. Germline CDR1 SQVTM, CDR2 ANQGSEA. This CDR3 spans 12 amino acids. The CDR3 DNA is TGCAGCGTTATTGGGCAGGGGTATGGCTACACCTTC. This codes for CSVIGQGYGYTF.

The chain uses TRBV7-8 and TRBJ2-7; 8 positions agree with TRBD2. The CDR3 has 18 amino acids. Germline V lookup: CDR1 SGHVS, CDR2 FQNEAQ. Trimming cost V 1 base and J 3 bases; bases outside gene matches: 14. The chain's CDR3 is CASSLGEGLAGPVYEQYF. The CDR3 region has the DNA TGTGCCAGCAGCTTAGGGGAGGGGCTAGCGGGTCCCGTCTACGAGCAGTACTTC.

The rearrangement joins TRBV7-6 to TRBJ1-1; 8 bases fit TRBD1. Germline CDR1 and CDR2: SGHVS and FNYEAQ. Trimming took 6 bases from V and 0 from J; bases not matched to a gene: 6. The CDR3 is 15 residues long. CDR3 region: CASREPTGVNTEAFF. DNA of the CDR3: TGTGCCAGCAGAGAGCCGACAGGGGTGAACACTGAAGCTTTCTTT. The whole variable domain, filled in from reference TRBV7-6 and TRBJ1-1, reads GAGVSQSPRYKVTKRGQDVALRCDPISGHVSLYWYRQALGQGPEFLTYFNYEAQQDKSGLPNDRFSAERPEGSISTLTIQRTEQRDSAMYRCASREPTGVNTEAFFGQGTRLTVV.

The chain combines TRBV6-1 with TRBJ1-1, with TRBD1 matching over 9 bases. The V segment lost 3 bases and the J segment 4 bases; nucleotides outside the gene matches: 9. In germline, CDR1 is MNHNS, CDR2 SASEGT. CDR3 length: 16 residues. CDR3 sequence reads: CASSERTGEGGTEAFF. The CDR3 bases are TGTGCCAGCAGTGAGCGGACAGGGGAAGGTGGCACTGAAGCTTTCTTT.

This clone was detected a few times. J is TRBJ2-7 and V is TRBV19; 7 nucleotides agree with TRBD2. Looked up from germline, CDR1 is LNHDA and CDR2 is SQIVND (reference sequence). The CDR3 extends over 15 amino acids. V trimming: 3 bases; J trimming: 0 bases; junction bases outside the gene matches: 5. Here the CDR3 reads CASSISGRASYEQYF. CDR3 sequence (DNA): TGTGCCAGTAGTATCAGTGGGAGGGCCTCCTACGAGCAGTACTTC.

The chain uses TRBV27 and TRBJ2-7; D not resolved. Per germline, CDR1 MNHEY and CDR2 SMNVEV (reference sequence). The CDR3 covers 15 residues. The ends were cut back, 3 bases at V and 0 bases at J, with 12 bases in the middle. CDR3 in DNA: TGTGCCAGCAGTTTGGTATATCCTAGCTCCTACGAGCAGTACTTC. Residues: CASSLVYPSSYEQYF.

This clone was counted only a few times. The chain is built from TRBV6-5 and TRBJ1-1, with 7 bases that match TRBD1. Germline lookup yields CDR1 MNHEY and CDR2 SVGAGI. The CDR3 covers 14 residues. Germline trimming cut 8 bases from V and 2 bases from J; bases unmatched to any gene: 8. CDR3 bases: TGTGCCAGCTCACGGGACAGCCTTAACACTGAAGCTTTCTTT. Residues: CASSRDSLNTEAFF.

V usage is TRBV2 and J usage is TRBJ2-3; 9 positions agree with TRBD2. The CDR3 totals 14 residues. Trimming removed 7 bases from V and 4 bases from J; junction bases left unmatched: 6. Germline assignment: CDR1 SNHLY and CDR2 FYNNEI. Here the CDR3 reads CASNEAGGSDTQYF. The CDR3, as DNA: TGTGCCAGCAACGAAGCGGGAGGATCAGATACGCAGTATTTT.

This clone was detected only a few times. V is TRBV4-1 and J is TRBJ2-2; tentatively, D is TRBD2 (6 bases). The V end was cut by 0 bases, the J end by 3 bases, with 11 bases between. In germline, CDR1 is MGHRA, CDR2 YSYEKL. This CDR3 comprises 16 residues. The CDR3 sequence: CASSQEGGRHTGELFF. As DNA, the CDR3 is TGCGCCAGCAGCCAAGAGGGGGGACGTCACACCGGGGAGCTGTTTTTT.

This sequence joins TRBV28 and TRBJ1-5; D not certain. Germline CDR1 reads MDHEN; CDR2 reads SYDVKM. The CDR3 spans 16 residues. V lost 3 bases, J lost 4 bases, and 16 bases lay in between. Written as DNA, the CDR3 is TGTGCCAGCAGTTTTCTGAGGGCACCCAAAAATCAGCCCCAGCATTTT. It is translated as CASSFLRAPKNQPQHF. Filled out from reference TRBV28 and TRBJ1-5, the complete variable domain reads DVKVTQSSRYLVKRTGEKVFLECVQDMDHENMFWYRQDPGLGLRLIYFSYDVKMKEKGDIPEGYSVSREKKERFSLILESASTNQTSMYLCASSFLRAPKNQPQHFGDGTRLSIL.

This clone has a single count. This chain joins TRBV5-1 and TRBJ2-1, with TRBD1 identical over 7 bases. From germline, CDR1 is SGHRS and CDR2 YFSETQ. The length of the CDR3 is 13 residues. Trimming took 5 bases from V and 10 from J; bases not matched to a gene: 9. In DNA form, the CDR3 reads TGCGCCAGCAGAAGGGGGCGCCTCGGCGAGCAGTTCTTC. It encodes CASRRGRLGEQFF.

This clone was found a few times. This chain joins TRBV14 and TRBJ2-4, with 11 bases matching TRBD2. Trimming removed 0 bases from V and 6 bases from J; junction bases left unmatched: 4. There are 16 residues in the CDR3. Per the germline V gene, CDR1 is SGHDN and CDR2 is FVKESK. The CDR3 region has the DNA TGTGCCAGCAGCCAAGAGGGTAGCGGGGGGGCAAACATTCAGTACTTC. Encoded protein: CASSQEGSGGANIQYF.

The chain joins TRBV2 to TRBJ2-7, with 13 nucleotides matching TRBD2. The CDR3 is made up of 15 amino acids. Germline values: CDR1 SNHLY, CDR2 FYNNEI. V shed 6 bases, J shed 4 bases, and the junction held 6 bases outside the gene matches. CDR3 nucleotides: TGTGCCAGCAGCCCCCGGACTAGCGGGGGTTACGAGCAGTACTTC. Its protein product is CASSPRTSGGYEQYF.

The J gene is TRBJ2-2, the V gene TRBV3-1 (or the pseudogene TRBV3-2), with a tentative D call TRBD2 (5 bases). Trimming stripped 2 bases from V and 8 bases from J, with 9 bases between. Looked up from germline, CDR1 is LGHDT and CDR2 is YNNKEL (reference sequence). This CDR3 has 13 residues. The CDR3 region is CASSQTRGGELFF. CDR3 in DNA: TGTGCCAGCAGCCAAACACGGGGAGGGGAGCTGTTTTTT.

V gene TRBV4-2 combines with J gene TRBJ2-3; D possibly corresponds to TRBD2 (6 bases). CDR1 is LGHNA and CDR2 is YNFKEQ in the germline V gene. V was clipped by 1 base and J by 0 bases, with 11 bases between them. The CDR3 runs 16 residues. CDR3 DNA sequence: TGTGCCAGCAGCCAAGGACTAGTTTCTAGCACAGATACGCAGTATTTT. Translated: CASSQGLVSSTDTQYF.

CDR3 sequence (DNA): TGTGCCAGCAGCTTAGGCCTAAAAGGGGCCTGGTCCTATGGCTACACCTTC. Its translation is CASSLGLKGAWSYGYTF. The V and J genes are TRBV11-2 and TRBJ1-2; weak D call: TRBD1 (5 bases). The CDR3 has 17 amino acids. V shed 1 base and J shed 4 bases, with 19 bases lying between them. In germline, CDR1 is SGHAT, CDR2 FQNNGV. The full variable domain, in which reference TRBV11-2 and TRBJ1-2 provide the parts outside the CDR3, is EAGVAQSPRYKIIEKRQSVAFWCNPISGHATLYWYQQILGQGPKLLIQFQNNGVVDDSQLPKDRFSAERLKGVDSTLKIQPAKLEDSAVYLCASSLGLKGAWSYGYTFGSGTRLTVV.

This clone was detected a few times. V gene TRBV7-2 combines with J gene TRBJ2-7, with D possibly matching TRBD1 (6 bases). The V and J ends lost 1 base and 1 base respectively, with 8 bases between them. The CDR3 covers 14 residues. Germline CDR1 is SGHTA and CDR2 is FQGNSA. The CDR3 here is CASSLEGDSYEQYF. The CDR3 nucleotides read TGTGCCAGCAGCTTAGAGGGGGATTCCTACGAGCAGTACTTC.

This clone has more than one count but fewer than ten. The DNA of the CDR3 is TGTGCCAGCAGCCCTACCGGGACTGCAGCCTACGAGCAGTACTTC. This codes for CASSPTGTAAYEQYF. The V and J genes are TRBV5-5 and TRBJ2-7; D perhaps matches TRBD2 (6 bases). In germline, CDR1 is SGHKS, CDR2 YYEKEE (reference sequence). Trimming pared 4 bases from V and 2 bases from J, leaving 16 bases between. The CDR3 runs to 15 residues. Full variable domain (missing parts from reference TRBV5-5 and TRBJ2-7): DAGVTQSPTHLIKTRGQQVTLRCSPISGHKSVSWYQQVLGQGPQFIFQYYEKEERGRGNFPDRFSARQFPNYSSELNVNALLLGDSALYLCASSPTGTAAYEQYFGPGTRLTVT.

In its sample, this clone was seen once. The chain carries TRBV7-2 and TRBJ1-5; D is perhaps TRBD1 (6 bases). The length of the CDR3 is 13 residues. CDR1 and CDR2 from the germline V gene are SGHTA and FQGNSA. The V end lost 4 bases, the J end lost 4 bases, and 8 bases lay between the germline ends. The CDR3, as DNA: TGTGCCAGCAGCTCCACAGGGAATCAGCCCCAGCATTTT. Protein sequence: CASSSTGNQPQHF.

The rearrangement links TRBV6-5 to TRBJ1-1, with TRBD1 matching 8 bases. The CDR3 sequence is 16 residues long. V gave up 0 bases and J gave up 5 bases; unmatched junction bases: 8. The germline CDR1 and CDR2 sequences are MNHEY and SVGAGI. CDR3 region: CASSYSQGATVTEAFF. Written as DNA, the CDR3 is TGTGCCAGCAGTTACTCGCAGGGGGCGACGGTAACTGAAGCTTTCTTT.

The chain carries TRBV10-3 and TRBJ1-1; possibly TRBD1 for D (5 bases). CDR1 and CDR2 from the germline V gene are ENHRY and SYGVKD. The CDR3 is 13 residues long. Trimming removed 6 bases from V and 6 bases from J, with 14 bases in between. The CDR3 nucleotides read TGTGCCATCAGGCAGGGTATTGGAGCTGAAGCTTTCTTT. Encoded protein: CAIRQGIGAEAFF.

The V and J genes are TRBV10-3 and TRBJ2-7, with 10 bases identical to TRBD2. The germline CDR1 and CDR2 sequences are ENHRY and SYGVKD. CDR3 length equals 16 residues. J gave up 3 bases and V 5 bases, and 10 bases lay outside the gene matches. The CDR3 sequence is CAISTLGLAELYEQYF. The CDR3, as DNA: TGTGCCATCAGTACCCTCGGACTAGCGGAACTCTACGAGCAGTACTTC.